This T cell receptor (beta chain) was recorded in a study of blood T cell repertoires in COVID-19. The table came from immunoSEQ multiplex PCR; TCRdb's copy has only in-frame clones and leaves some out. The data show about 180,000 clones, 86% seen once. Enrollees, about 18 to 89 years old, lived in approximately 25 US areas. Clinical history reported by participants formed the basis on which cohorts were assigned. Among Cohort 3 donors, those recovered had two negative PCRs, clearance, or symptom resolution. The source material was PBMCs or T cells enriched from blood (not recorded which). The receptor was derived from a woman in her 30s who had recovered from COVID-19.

The CDR3: CATSREREAFYEQYF. For the CDR3, the DNA is TGTGCCACCAGCAGAGAGCGGGAAGCATTTTACGAGCAGTACTTC. V gene TRBV15 combines with J gene TRBJ2-7, with D possibly TRBD2 on 6 matching bases. The V and J ends lost 0 bases and 4 bases respectively, with 13 bases between them. CDR3 size: 15 residues. Germline loops: CDR1 LNHNV, CDR2 YYDKDF (reference sequence).